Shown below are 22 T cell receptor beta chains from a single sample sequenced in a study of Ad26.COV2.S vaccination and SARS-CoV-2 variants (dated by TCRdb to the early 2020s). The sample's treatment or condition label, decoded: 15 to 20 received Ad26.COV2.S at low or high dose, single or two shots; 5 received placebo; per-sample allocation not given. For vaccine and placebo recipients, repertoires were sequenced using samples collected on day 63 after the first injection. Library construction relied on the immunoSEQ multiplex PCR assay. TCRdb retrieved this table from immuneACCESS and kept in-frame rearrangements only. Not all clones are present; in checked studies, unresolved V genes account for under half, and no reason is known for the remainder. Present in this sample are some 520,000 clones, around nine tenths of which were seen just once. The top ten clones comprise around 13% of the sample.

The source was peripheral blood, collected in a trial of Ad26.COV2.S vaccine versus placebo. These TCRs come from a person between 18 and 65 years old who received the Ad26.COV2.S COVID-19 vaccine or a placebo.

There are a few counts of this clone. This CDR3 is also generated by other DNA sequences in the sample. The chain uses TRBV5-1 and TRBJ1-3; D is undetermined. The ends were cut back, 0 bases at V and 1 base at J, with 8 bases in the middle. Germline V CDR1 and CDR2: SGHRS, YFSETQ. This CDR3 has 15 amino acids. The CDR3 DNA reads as TGCGCCAGCAGCTTGGGTTGGGGATCTGGAAACACCATATATTTT. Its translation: CASSLGWGSGNTIYF. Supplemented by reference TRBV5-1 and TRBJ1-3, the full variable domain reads KAGVTQTPRYLIKTRGQQVTLSCSPISGHRSVSWYQQTPGQGLQFLFEYFSETQRNKGNFPGRFSGRQFSNSRSEMNVSTLELGDSALYLCASSLGWGSGNTIYFGEGSWLTVV.

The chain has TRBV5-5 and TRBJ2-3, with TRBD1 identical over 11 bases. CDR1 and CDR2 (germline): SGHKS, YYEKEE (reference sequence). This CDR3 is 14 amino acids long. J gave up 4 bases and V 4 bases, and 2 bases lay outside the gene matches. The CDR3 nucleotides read TGTGCCAGCAGCCCGGGACAGGGGGCAGATACGCAGTATTTT. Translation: CASSPGQGADTQYF.

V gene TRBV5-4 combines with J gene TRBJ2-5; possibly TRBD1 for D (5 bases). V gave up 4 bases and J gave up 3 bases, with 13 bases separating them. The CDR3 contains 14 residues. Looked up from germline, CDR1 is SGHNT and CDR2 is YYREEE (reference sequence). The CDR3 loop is CASSGAPVKETQYF. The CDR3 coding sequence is TGTGCCAGCAGCGGGGCACCGGTAAAAGAGACCCAGTACTTC.

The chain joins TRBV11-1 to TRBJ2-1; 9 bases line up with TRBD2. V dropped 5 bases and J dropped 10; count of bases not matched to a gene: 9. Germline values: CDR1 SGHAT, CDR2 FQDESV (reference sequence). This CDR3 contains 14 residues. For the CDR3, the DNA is TGTGCCAGCAGCAGGGGACTAGCCAATGTCGAGCAGTTCTTC. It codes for CASSRGLANVEQFF.

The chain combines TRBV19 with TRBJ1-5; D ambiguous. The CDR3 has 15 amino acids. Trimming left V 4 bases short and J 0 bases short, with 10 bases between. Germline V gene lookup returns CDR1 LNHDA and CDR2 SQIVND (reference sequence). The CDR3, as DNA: TGTGCCAGTAGTACCGGTATTCCTAGCAATCAGCCCCAGCATTTT. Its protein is CASSTGIPSNQPQHF. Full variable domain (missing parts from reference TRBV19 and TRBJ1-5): DGGITQSPKYLFRKEGQNVTLSCEQNLNHDAMYWYRQDPGQGLRLIYYSQIVNDFQKGDIAEGYSVSREKKESFPLTVTSAQKNPTAFYLCASSTGIPSNQPQHFGDGTRLSIL.

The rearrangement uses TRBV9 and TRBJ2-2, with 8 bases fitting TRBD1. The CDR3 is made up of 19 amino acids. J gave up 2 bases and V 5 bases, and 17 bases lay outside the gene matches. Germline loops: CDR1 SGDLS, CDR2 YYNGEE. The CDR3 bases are TGTGCCAGCAGTGAGAGCCCGCGGGCGACAGGGGCTAACACCGGGGAGCTGTTTTTT. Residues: CASSESPRATGANTGELFF. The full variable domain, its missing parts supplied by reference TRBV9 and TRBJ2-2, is DSGVTQTPKHLITATGQRVTLRCSPRSGDLSVYWYQQSLDQGLQFLIQYYNGEERAKGNILERFSAQQFPDLHSELNLSSLELGDSALYFCASSESPRATGANTGELFFGEGSRLTVL.

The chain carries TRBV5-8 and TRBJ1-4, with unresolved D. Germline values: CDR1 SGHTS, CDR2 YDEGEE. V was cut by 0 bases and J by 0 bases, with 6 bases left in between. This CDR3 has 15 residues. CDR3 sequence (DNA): TGTGCCAGCAGCTTGGATCGGACAACTAATGAAAAACTGTTTTTT. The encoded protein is CASSLDRTTNEKLFF.

CDR3 DNA sequence: TGTGCCAGCAGTTACCGTGATACGCAGTATTTT. Protein product: CASSYRDTQYF. The V gene is TRBV6-2 or TRBV6-3, the J gene TRBJ2-3; D call uncertain. The length of the CDR3 is 11 residues. CDR1 and CDR2 (germline): MNHEY, SVGEGT. V shed 2 bases and J shed 6 bases, with 3 bases lying between them.

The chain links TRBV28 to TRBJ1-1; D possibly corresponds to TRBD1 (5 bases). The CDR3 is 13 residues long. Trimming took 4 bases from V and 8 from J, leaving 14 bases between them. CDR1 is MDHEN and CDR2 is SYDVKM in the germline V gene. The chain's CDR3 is CASSYQGVGEAFF. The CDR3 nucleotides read TGTGCCAGCAGTTATCAGGGAGTAGGAGAAGCTTTCTTT.

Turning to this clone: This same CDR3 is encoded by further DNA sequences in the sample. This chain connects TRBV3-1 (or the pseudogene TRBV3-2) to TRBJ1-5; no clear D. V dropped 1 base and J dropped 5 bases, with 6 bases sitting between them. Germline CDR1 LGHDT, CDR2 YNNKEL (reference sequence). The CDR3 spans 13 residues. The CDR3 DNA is TGTGCCAGCAGCCAAGGAGAGGATCAGCCCCAGCATTTT. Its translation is CASSQGEDQPQHF.

The CDR3 loop reads CASSLPRANEQFF. CDR3 in DNA: TGTGCCAGCAGCTTGCCCAGGGCCAATGAGCAGTTCTTC. This chain uses TRBV5-6 with TRBJ2-1; D perhaps matches TRBD1 (5 bases). Per the germline V gene, CDR1 is SGHDT and CDR2 is YYEEEE. The CDR3 length is 13 residues. The V end was cut by 1 base, the J end by 6 bases, with 8 bases between.

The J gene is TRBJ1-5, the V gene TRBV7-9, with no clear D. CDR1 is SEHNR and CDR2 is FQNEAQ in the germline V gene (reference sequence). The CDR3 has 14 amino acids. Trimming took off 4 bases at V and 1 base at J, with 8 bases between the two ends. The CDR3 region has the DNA TGTGCCAGCAGCTCATCCCTCAGCAATCAGCCCCAGCATTTT. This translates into CASSSSLSNQPQHF.

CDR3 in DNA: TGCGCCAGCAGCCAAGTGACCCAAGCACCCCTCCACTTT. Translating gives CASSQVTQAPLHF. The chain combines TRBV4-3 with TRBJ1-6, with no clear D. CDR1 is LGHNA, CDR2 YSLEER, per germline. V lost 1 base to trimming and J lost 11 bases, with 9 bases between them. The CDR3 has 13 residues.

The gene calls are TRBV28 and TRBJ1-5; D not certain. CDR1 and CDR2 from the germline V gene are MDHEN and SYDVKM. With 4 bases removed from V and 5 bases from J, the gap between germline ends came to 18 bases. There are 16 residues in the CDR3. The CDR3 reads CASSSTSLDWDQPQHF. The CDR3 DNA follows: TGTGCCAGCAGTTCGACCTCCTTGGACTGGGATCAGCCCCAGCATTTT.

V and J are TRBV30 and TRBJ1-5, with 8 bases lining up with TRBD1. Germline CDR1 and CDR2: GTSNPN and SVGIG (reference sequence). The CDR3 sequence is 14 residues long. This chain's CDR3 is CACGRTGMGQPQHF. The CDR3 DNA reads TGTGCTTGCGGCAGGACAGGGATGGGTCAGCCCCAGCATTTT.

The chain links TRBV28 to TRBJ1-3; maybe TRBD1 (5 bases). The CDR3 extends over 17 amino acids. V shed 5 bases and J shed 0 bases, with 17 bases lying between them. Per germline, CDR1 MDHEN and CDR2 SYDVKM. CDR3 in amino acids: CASSTPDRIRSGNTIYF. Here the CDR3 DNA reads TGTGCCAGCAGTACCCCTGACAGAATCCGCTCTGGAAACACCATATATTTT.

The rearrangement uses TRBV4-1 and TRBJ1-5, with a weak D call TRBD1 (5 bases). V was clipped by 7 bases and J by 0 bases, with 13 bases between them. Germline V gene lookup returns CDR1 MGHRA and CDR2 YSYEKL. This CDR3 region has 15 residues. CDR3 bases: TGCGCCAGCAATTGGAGGGGAGATAGCAATCAGCCCCAGCATTTT. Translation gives CASNWRGDSNQPQHF.

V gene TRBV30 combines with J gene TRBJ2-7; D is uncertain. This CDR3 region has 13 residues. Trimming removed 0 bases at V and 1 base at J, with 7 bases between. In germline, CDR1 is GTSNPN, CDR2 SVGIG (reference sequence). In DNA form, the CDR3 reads TGTGCCTGGAGTGTGCCCAGTTCCTACGAGCAGTACTTC. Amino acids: CAWSVPSSYEQYF.

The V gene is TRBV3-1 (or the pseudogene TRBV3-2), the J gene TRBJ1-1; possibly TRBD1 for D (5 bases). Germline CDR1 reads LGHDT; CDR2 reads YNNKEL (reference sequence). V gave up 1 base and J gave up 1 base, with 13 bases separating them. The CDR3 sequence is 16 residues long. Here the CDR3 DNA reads TGTGCCAGCAGCCAAGGAGGTAGGGGCTGGAACACTGAAGCTTTCTTT. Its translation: CASSQGGRGWNTEAFF.

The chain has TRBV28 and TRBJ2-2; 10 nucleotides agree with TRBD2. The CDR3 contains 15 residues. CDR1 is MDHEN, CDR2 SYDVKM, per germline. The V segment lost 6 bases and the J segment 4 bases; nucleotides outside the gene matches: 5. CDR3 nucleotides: TGTGCCAGCAGCAAAGCGGGAGGGATCACCGGGGAGCTGTTTTTT. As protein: CASSKAGGITGELFF.

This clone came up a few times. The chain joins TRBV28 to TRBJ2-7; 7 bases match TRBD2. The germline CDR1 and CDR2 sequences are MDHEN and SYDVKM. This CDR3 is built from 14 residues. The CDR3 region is CAAVSGGLFHEQYF. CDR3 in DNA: TGTGCAGCTGTGTCGGGGGGTCTATTTCACGAGCAGTACTTC.

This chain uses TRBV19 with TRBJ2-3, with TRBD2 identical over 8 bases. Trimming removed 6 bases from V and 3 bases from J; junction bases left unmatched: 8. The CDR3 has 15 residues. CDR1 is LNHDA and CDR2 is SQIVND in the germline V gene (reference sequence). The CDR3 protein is CASSRGAGGTDTQYF. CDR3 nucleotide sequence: TGTGCCAGTAGCCGAGGGGCGGGGGGAACAGATACGCAGTATTTT.